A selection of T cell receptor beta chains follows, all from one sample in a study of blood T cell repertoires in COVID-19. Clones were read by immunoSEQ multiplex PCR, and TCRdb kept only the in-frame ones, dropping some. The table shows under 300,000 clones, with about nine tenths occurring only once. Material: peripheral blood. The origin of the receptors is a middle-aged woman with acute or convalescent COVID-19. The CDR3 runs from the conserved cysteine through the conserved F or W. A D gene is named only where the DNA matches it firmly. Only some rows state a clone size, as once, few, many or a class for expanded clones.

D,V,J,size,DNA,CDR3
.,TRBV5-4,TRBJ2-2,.,TGTGCCAGCAGCCCACGGACTACTAGCACCGGGGAGCTGTTTTTT,CASSPRTTSTGELFF
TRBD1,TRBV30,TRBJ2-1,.,TGTGCCTGGACTAAGGGACAGGGTATATCTGAGCAGTTCTTC,CAWTKGQGISEQFF
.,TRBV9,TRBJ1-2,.,TGTGCCAGCAGCGTAGGGCTTGGGCACAGTAACTATGGCTACACCTTC,CASSVGLGHSNYGYTF
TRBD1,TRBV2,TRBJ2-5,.,TGTGCCAGCAGAAAAGGGTGGGACAGGGGTAAGACCCAGTACTTC,CASRKGWDRGKTQYF
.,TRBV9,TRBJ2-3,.,TGTGCCAGCAGCGACCACGGCGGAGGCACAGATACGCAGTATTTT,CASSDHGGGTDTQYF
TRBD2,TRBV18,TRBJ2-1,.,TGTGCCAGCTCACCAGGAGCGGGGGGAATTGAGCAGTTCTTC,CASSPGAGGIEQFF
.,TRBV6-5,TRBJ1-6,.,TGTGCCAGCAGTTACGGCAGGGTAGATTCACCCCTCCACTTT,CASSYGRVDSPLHF
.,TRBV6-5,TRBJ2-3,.,TGTGCCAGCACGCGGGACTCCCGAACAGATACGCAGTATTTT,CASTRDSRTDTQYF
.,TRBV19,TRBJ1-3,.,TGTGCCAGTTATCAGGGGAGCTACTCTGGAAACACCATATATTTT,CASYQGSYSGNTIYF
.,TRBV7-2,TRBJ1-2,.,TGTGCCAGCAGCCTCAGCCCCCGGGATGGCTACACCTTC,CASSLSPRDGYTF
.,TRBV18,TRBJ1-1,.,TGTGCCAGCTCACTTGAGGATTTGCGGACAGCTAACACTGAAGCTTTCTTT,CASSLEDLRTANTEAFF
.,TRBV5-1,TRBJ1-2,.,TGCGCCAGCAGCTCTACAGGTGGGGGCTCCTCAAATGGCTACACCTTC,CASSSTGGGSSNGYTF
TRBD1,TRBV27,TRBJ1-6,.,TGTGCCAGCACGTTAAACAGGGACAGCTCCTATAATTCACCCCTCCACTTT,CASTLNRDSSYNSPLHF
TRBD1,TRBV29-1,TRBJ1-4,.,TGCAGCGCTCGGACAGGAACTGCTACTAATGAAAAACTGTTTTTT,CSARTGTATNEKLFF
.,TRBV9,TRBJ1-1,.,TGTGCCAGCAGCGTAGGCAGTATGAACACTGAAGCTTTCTTT,CASSVGSMNTEAFF
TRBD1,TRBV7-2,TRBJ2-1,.,TGTGCCAGCAGCTTAAGTGGGTCGGGACAGGGCAATGAGCAGTTCTTC,CASSLSGSGQGNEQFF
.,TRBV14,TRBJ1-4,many,TGTGCCAGCAGCAACGTCGGGACACTCGCAACTAATGAAAAACTGTTTTTT,CASSNVGTLATNEKLFF
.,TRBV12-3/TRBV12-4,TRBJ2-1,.,TGTGCCAGCAGTTTCGCCAGGTACAATGAGCAGTTCTTC,CASSFARYNEQFF
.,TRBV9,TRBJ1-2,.,TGTGCCAGCAGCGTAGGGGTTGATAGCGACTATGGCTACACCTTC,CASSVGVDSDYGYTF
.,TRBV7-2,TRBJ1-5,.,TGTGCCAGCAGCCCTCAGGGCAATCAGCCCCAGCATTTT,CASSPQGNQPQHF
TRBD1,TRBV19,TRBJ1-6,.,TGTGCCAGTAGTATACAGGGGGCGAATCTAAATTCACCCCTCCACTTT,CASSIQGANLNSPLHF
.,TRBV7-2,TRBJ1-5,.,TGTGCCAGCAGCTCGCAGGGGTATAGCAATCAGCCCCAGCATTTT,CASSSQGYSNQPQHF
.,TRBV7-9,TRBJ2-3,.,TGTGCCAGCAGCTTAGGTCCGACTGCCACAGATACGCAGTATTTT,CASSLGPTATDTQYF
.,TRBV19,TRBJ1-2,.,TGTGCCAGTAGACCTACAGATAGCTATGGCTACACCTTC,CASRPTDSYGYTF
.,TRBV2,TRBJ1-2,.,TGTGCCAGCAGTGAGTTGGTGAGGCCGACTGGCTACACCTTC,CASSELVRPTGYTF
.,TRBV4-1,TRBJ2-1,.,TGCGCCAGCAGCCAAGAATTTTTACGAGGATCATCCTACAATGAGCAGTTCTTC,CASSQEFLRGSSYNEQFF
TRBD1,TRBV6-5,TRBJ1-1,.,TGTGCCAGCAGTATCAGGGGGGTGAACACTGAAGCTTTCTTT,CASSIRGVNTEAFF
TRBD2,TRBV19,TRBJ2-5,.,TGTGCCAGTAGTATAGGACTAGCGGGGGGAACGTACCAAGAGACCCAGTACTTC,CASSIGLAGGTYQETQYF
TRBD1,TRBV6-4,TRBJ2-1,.,TGTGCCAGCAGTCCCAAGGGACAGGTCAATGAGCAGTTCTTC,CASSPKGQVNEQFF
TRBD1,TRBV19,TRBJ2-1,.,TGTGCCAGTATGACCCGGGACAGGGGCGTCAATGAGCAGTTCTTC,CASMTRDRGVNEQFF
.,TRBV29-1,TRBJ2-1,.,TGCAGCGTTGAATTTATCAATGAGCAGTTCTTC,CSVEFINEQFF
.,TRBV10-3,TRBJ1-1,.,TGTGCCATCGGGGGAGGCACTGAAGCTTTCTTT,CAIGGGTEAFF
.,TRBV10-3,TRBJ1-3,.,TGTGCCATCAGCCTCTCTGGAAACACCATATATTTT,CAISLSGNTIYF
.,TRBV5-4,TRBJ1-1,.,TGTGCCAGCAGCTTGCGGAGGGAGGGTGAAGCTTTCTTT,CASSLRREGEAFF
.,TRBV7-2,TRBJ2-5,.,TGTGCCAGCAGCCGCTCCGGAGAGACCCAGTACTTC,CASSRSGETQYF
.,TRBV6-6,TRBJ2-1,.,TGTGCCAGCACCTCTAGAGGCAATGAGCAGTTCTTC,CASTSRGNEQFF